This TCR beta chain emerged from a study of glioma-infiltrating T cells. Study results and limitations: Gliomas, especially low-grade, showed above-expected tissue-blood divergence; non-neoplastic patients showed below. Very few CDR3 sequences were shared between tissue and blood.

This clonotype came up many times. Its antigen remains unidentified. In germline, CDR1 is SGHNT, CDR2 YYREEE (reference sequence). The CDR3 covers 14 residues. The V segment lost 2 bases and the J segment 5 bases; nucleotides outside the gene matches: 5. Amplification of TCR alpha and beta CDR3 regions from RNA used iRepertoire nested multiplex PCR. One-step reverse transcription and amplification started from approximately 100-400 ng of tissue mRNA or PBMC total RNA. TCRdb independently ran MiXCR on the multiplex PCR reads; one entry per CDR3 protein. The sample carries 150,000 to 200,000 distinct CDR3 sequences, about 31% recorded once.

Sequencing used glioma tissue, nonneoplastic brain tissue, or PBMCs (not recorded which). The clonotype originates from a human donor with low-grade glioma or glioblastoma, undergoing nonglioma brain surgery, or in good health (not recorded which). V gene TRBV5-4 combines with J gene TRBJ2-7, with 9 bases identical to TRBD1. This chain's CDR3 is CASSFTGTGNEQYF. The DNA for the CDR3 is TGTGCCAGCAGCTTTACCGGGACAGGGAACGAGCAGTACTTC.